The clone carrying this TCR beta chain occurred a few times. The antigen is unknown. The source of the sample is a study of cytomegalovirus exposure and HLA in healthy donors. Study-wide results and limits: There were reportedly fewer N-insertions in an Asian-associated ancestry cluster than the roughly 700-donor mean, in a later analysis.

With 60 Vbeta and 13 Jbeta primers, the PCR was carried out. The repertoire was sequenced with immunoSEQ multiplex PCR; TCRdb's copy has only in-frame clones and lacks some. The sample consists of 150,000 to 200,000 clones, 77% of them appearing once. Germline V gene lookup returns CDR1 LNHDA and CDR2 SQIVND (reference sequence). The CDR3 sequence is 13 residues long. The V and J ends lost 3 bases and 4 bases respectively, with 10 bases between them. The chain recombines TRBV19 with TRBJ2-7; maybe TRBD2 (5 bases). The sequenced material came from PBMCs. The receptor was derived from a woman aged 25-40 years in good health and CMV-seronegative. CDR3 bases: TGTGCCAGTAGTATGTCTCGGGAATACGAGCAGTACTTC. Protein: CASSMSREYEQYF.